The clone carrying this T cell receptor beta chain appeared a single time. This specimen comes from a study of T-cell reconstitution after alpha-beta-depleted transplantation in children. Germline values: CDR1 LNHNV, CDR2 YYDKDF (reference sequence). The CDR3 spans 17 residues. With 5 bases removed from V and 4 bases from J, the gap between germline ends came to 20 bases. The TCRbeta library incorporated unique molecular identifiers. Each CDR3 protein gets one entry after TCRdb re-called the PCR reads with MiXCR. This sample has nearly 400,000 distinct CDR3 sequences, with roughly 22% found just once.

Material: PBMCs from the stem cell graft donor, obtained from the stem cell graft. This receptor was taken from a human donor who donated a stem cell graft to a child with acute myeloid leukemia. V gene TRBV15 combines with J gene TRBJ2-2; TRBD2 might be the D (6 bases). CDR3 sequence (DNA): TGTGCCACCAGCGCCGGGACTCCCGGGGTACTCACCGGGGAGCTGTTTTTT. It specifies CATSAGTPGVLTGELFF.